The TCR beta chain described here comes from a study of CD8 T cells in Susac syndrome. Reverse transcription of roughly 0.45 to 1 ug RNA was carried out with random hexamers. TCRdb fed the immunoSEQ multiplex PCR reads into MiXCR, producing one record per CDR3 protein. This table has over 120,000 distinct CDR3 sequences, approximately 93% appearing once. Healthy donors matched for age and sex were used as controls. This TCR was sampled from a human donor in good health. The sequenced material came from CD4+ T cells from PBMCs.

In DNA, the CDR3 is TGCAGTGCTAGCCCTAGCGGGAGGCCCTACGAGCAGTACTTC. Translating gives CSASPSGRPYEQYF. The chain joins TRBV20-1 to TRBJ2-7; TRBD2 matches at 11 bases. The CDR3 extends over 14 amino acids. Germline lookup yields CDR1 DFQATT and CDR2 SNEGSKA (reference sequence). V lost 3 bases to trimming and J lost 2 bases; unmatched junction nucleotides: 3.